These 24 T cell receptor beta chains originate from one sample sequenced in a study of blood T cells in healthy people across ages. A second PCR, run for about 7 to 11 cycles, used a sample-barcoded 5' primer plus a J-beta primer mix. In TCRdb, the 5' RACE reads were re-called with MiXCR into one record per CDR3 protein. This table holds about 1.4 million distinct CDR3 sequences, approximately 59% found once. The sample taken for sequencing was blood. Receptors were obtained from a man between 18 and 35 years old in good health.

This clonotype was recorded a few times. The chain links TRBV30 to TRBJ1-5, with 7 bases identical to TRBD1. The trim removed 2 bases at V and 6 bases at J, leaving 7 bases unmatched. This CDR3 is 14 amino acids long. CDR1 is GTSNPN and CDR2 is SVGIG in the germline V gene (reference sequence). CDR3 residues: CAWSSTGDGQPQHF. The CDR3 region has the DNA TGTGCCTGGAGTTCCACAGGGGACGGTCAGCCCCAGCATTTT.

This clonotype occurred a few times. The chain carries TRBV7-6 and TRBJ2-4; 8 bases line up with TRBD2. Germline V gene data show CDR1 as SGHVS and CDR2 as FNYEAQ. Trimming at V came to 1 base and at J to 6 bases, leaving 8 bases not matched to a gene. The CDR3 runs to 16 residues. The CDR3 region is CASSLVPAGEGNIQYF. CDR3 sequence (DNA): TGTGCCAGCAGCTTAGTTCCAGCGGGAGAAGGAAACATTCAGTACTTC.

The chain has TRBV20-1 and TRBJ2-7, with 8 bases that match TRBD2. This CDR3 comprises 14 residues. Unmatched junction bases numbered 8, after V lost 5 bases and J lost 2 bases. Germline values: CDR1 DFQATT, CDR2 SNEGSKA (reference sequence). In DNA form, the CDR3 reads TGCAGTGCTGCCCCAGCGGGAGTCCCCTACGAGCAGTACTTC. Amino acid sequence: CSAAPAGVPYEQYF.

This chain connects TRBV6-2 or TRBV6-3 to TRBJ1-1; D may be TRBD1 (6 bases). The germline CDR1 and CDR2 sequences are MNHEY and SVGEGT. The CDR3 is 16 amino acids. V was clipped by 2 bases and J by 0 bases, with 13 bases between them. For the CDR3, the DNA is TGTGCCAGCAGTTACGACAGGAGTCGGATGAACACTGAAGCTTTCTTT. Its translation is CASSYDRSRMNTEAFF.

This chain uses TRBV10-3 with TRBJ2-6, with D unresolved. CDR1 is ENHRY and CDR2 is SYGVKD in the germline V gene. V was cut by 4 bases and J by 0 bases, with 16 bases left in between. The CDR3 is made up of 18 amino acids. The CDR3 here is CAISVFKGNSSGANVLTF. The CDR3 coding sequence is TGTGCCATCAGTGTATTCAAGGGTAATAGCTCTGGGGCCAACGTCCTGACTTTC.

The chain links TRBV6-2 or TRBV6-3 to TRBJ1-2; 7 bases align to TRBD1. V shed 7 bases and J 4 bases; nucleotides not matched to a gene: 9. This CDR3 contains 14 residues. The germline CDR1 and CDR2 sequences are MNHEY and SVGEGT. This chain's CDR3 is CASINPTGFYGYTF. In DNA, the CDR3 is TGTGCCAGCATTAACCCGACAGGGTTCTATGGCTACACCTTC.

This clonotype was counted only a few times. V and J are TRBV28 and TRBJ2-7; 9 bases fit TRBD1. This CDR3 region has 15 residues. CDR1 and CDR2 from the germline V gene are MDHEN and SYDVKM. Trimming removed 5 bases from V and 3 bases from J; junction bases left unmatched: 8. The chain's CDR3 is CASSDQGQGYYEQYF. The CDR3 DNA sequence: TGTGCCAGCAGTGACCAGGGACAGGGCTACTACGAGCAGTACTTC. Using reference TRBV28 and TRBJ2-7 for the parts outside the CDR3, the full variable domain is DVKVTQSSRYLVKRTGEKVFLECVQDMDHENMFWYRQDPGLGLRLIYFSYDVKMKEKGDIPEGYSVSREKKERFSLILESASTNQTSMYLCASSDQGQGYYEQYFGPGTRLTVT.

The rearrangement uses TRBV12-3 or TRBV12-4 and TRBJ2-1, with D perhaps matching TRBD2 (6 bases). V was pared by 1 base and J by 10 bases, with 11 bases between. The CDR3 has 13 residues. The CDR3 DNA reads as TGTGCCAGCAGTTTAGGCCCGGGAGTCGAGCAGTTCTTC. Its translation: CASSLGPGVEQFF.

This chain uses TRBV20-1 with TRBJ2-3; D uncertain. CDR3 length: 14 amino acids. Deletions cut 2 bases from V and 6 bases from J, with 15 bases between. The germline V gene encodes CDR1 DFQATT and CDR2 SNEGSKA (reference sequence). CDR3 residues: CSARKPRMGDTQYF. The DNA of the CDR3 is TGCAGTGCTAGAAAGCCCCGGATGGGGGATACGCAGTATTTT.

The genes are TRBV3-1 and TRBJ2-7; D is tentatively TRBD1 or TRBD2 (5 bases each). The better agreement between TRBJ2-5 and the DNA end casts doubt on the J call. Germline V lookup: CDR1 LGHDT, CDR2 YNNKEL (reference sequence). The CDR3 sequence is 16 residues long. The CDR3 sequence is CASSQVGTTIGETQYF. The CDR3 nucleotides are TGTGCCAGCAGCCAAGTGGGGACCACTATCGGAGAGACCCAGTACTTC.

The chain couples TRBV29-1 to TRBJ2-7; D is perhaps TRBD2 (5 bases). Germline lookup yields CDR1 SQVTM and CDR2 ANQGSEA. This CDR3 has 14 amino acids. The ends were cut back, 4 bases at V and 0 bases at J, with 13 bases in the middle. CDR3 nucleotides: TGCAGCGTTGCTGGACTGAGGAGCTCCTACGAGCAGTACTTC. This encodes CSVAGLRSSYEQYF.

This clonotype was detected a few times. This sequence joins TRBV5-1 and TRBJ2-5; maybe TRBD1 (8 bases). Trimming stripped 4 bases from V and 5 bases from J, with 21 bases between. Germline V gene data show CDR1 as SGHRS and CDR2 as YFSETQ. The CDR3 runs 16 residues. The DNA of the CDR3 is TGCGCCAGCAGCGACCCCCTCGACAGGGGAGGGGAGACCCAGTACTTC. Protein: CASSDPLDRGGETQYF.

This clonotype was picked up one time. This chain connects TRBV5-1 to TRBJ2-4; D gene unclear. Matching the DNA end better, TRBJ2-7 makes the J call doubtful. This CDR3 spans 14 amino acids. CDR1 and CDR2 (germline): SGHRS, YFSETQ. The chain's CDR3 is CASSKARPIYEQYF. DNA of the CDR3: TGCGCCAGCAGCAAGGCCCGACCAATCTACGAGCAGTACTTC.

V usage is TRBV6-6 and J usage is TRBJ2-1; the D gene is possibly TRBD2 (6 bases). The CDR3 covers 15 residues. Germline values: CDR1 MNHNY, CDR2 SVGAGI (reference sequence). V dropped 2 bases and J dropped 6 bases, with 14 bases sitting between them. The CDR3 DNA reads TGTGCCAGCAGTTACGCATGGGGGGTCGGCAATGAGCAGTTCTTC. The encoded protein is CASSYAWGVGNEQFF.

The chain links TRBV6-5 to TRBJ2-5; 7 nucleotides align to TRBD2. This CDR3 comprises 15 residues. Germline lookup yields CDR1 MNHEY and CDR2 SVGAGI. J lost 5 bases, V lost 0 bases, and 6 bases had no gene match. CDR3 DNA sequence: TGTGCCAGCAGTTACTCGAGGGGCGGGAGTGAGACCCAGTACTTC. Translation gives CASSYSRGGSETQYF.

The rearrangement uses TRBV6-2 or TRBV6-3 and TRBJ2-1; the D gene is possibly TRBD2 (7 bases). Germline V gene sequence: CDR1 MNHEY, CDR2 SVGEGT. The CDR3 covers 13 residues. V was trimmed by 7 bases and J by 8 bases, leaving 15 bases between them. The CDR3 DNA follows: TGTGCCAGCACCCCCGGGGGGCTAGATGAGCAGTTCTTC. Protein: CASTPGGLDEQFF.

This sequence joins TRBV9 and TRBJ2-2, with 7 bases lining up with TRBD1. V was pared by 3 bases and J by 6 bases, with 14 bases of the junction left unmatched. CDR3 size: 17 residues. The germline V gene encodes CDR1 SGDLS and CDR2 YYNGEE. DNA of the CDR3: TGTGCCAGCAGCGCTGGGACCGGGACAGCGAGATCCGGGGAGCTGTTTTTT. It codes for CASSAGTGTARSGELFF. Combining the CDR3 with reference TRBV9 and TRBJ2-2 gives the whole variable domain DSGVTQTPKHLITATGQRVTLRCSPRSGDLSVYWYQQSLDQGLQFLIQYYNGEERAKGNILERFSAQQFPDLHSELNLSSLELGDSALYFCASSAGTGTARSGELFFGEGSRLTVL.

This chain links TRBV25-1 with TRBJ2-7; D is unresolved. Trimming left V 3 bases short and J 2 bases short, with 5 bases between. Germline V gene sequence: CDR1 MGHDK, CDR2 SYGVNS. The CDR3 contains 12 residues. CDR3 loop: CASSDGAYEQYF. The CDR3 coding sequence is TGTGCCAGCAGTGATGGGGCCTACGAGCAGTACTTC.

V and J are TRBV4-1 and TRBJ1-1; D not certain. The CDR3 spans 15 residues. The germline V gene has CDR1 MGHRA and CDR2 YSYEKL. Between the trimmed V and J ends, which lost 4 bases and 4 bases, there was a span of 16 bases. The CDR3 region has the DNA TGCGCCAGCAGCCGGAATTTGGGAGGGTTCACTGAAGCTTTCTTT. It specifies CASSRNLGGFTEAFF.

CDR3 amino acids: CASTSGGGELFF. CDR3 in DNA: TGCGCCAGCACCTCGGGCGGCGGGGAGCTGTTTTTT. This chain uses TRBV4-1 with TRBJ2-2; D unresolved. Germline-derived CDR1 and CDR2 are MGHRA and YSYEKL. V was clipped by 7 bases and J by 7 bases, with 10 bases between them. The CDR3 loop spans 12 amino acids.

This sequence joins TRBV5-1 and TRBJ2-7; D remains unclear. V was shortened by 3 bases and J by 7 bases, with 14 bases between the two germline ends. CDR1 SGHRS and CDR2 YFSETQ come from the germline V gene. This CDR3 has 13 residues. CDR3 amino acids: CASSSEDRVEQYF. The CDR3 DNA reads as TGCGCCAGCAGCTCTGAGGATCGGGTGGAGCAGTACTTC. Supplemented by reference TRBV5-1 and TRBJ2-7, the full variable domain reads KAGVTQTPRYLIKTRGQQVTLSCSPISGHRSVSWYQQTPGQGLQFLFEYFSETQRNKGNFPGRFSGRQFSNSRSEMNVSTLELGDSALYLCASSSEDRVEQYFGPGTRLTVT.

This chain uses TRBV6-5 with TRBJ2-1; D is perhaps TRBD2 (6 bases). With 2 bases removed from V and 7 bases from J, the gap between germline ends came to 15 bases. Germline values: CDR1 MNHEY, CDR2 SVGAGI. The CDR3 runs 15 residues. CDR3 in DNA: TGTGCCAGCAGTTACGCGACTAGAGGGTCAAATGAGCAGTTCTTC. It is translated as CASSYATRGSNEQFF.

V gene TRBV5-1 combines with J gene TRBJ1-6; 11 positions match TRBD1. Looked up from germline, CDR1 is SGHRS and CDR2 is YFSETQ. The CDR3 runs 16 residues. V trimming: 4 bases; J trimming: 7 bases; junction bases outside the gene matches: 7. CDR3: CASSIGQGAWNSPLHF. CDR3 bases: TGCGCCAGCAGCATTGGACAGGGGGCATGGAATTCACCCCTCCACTTT.

The chain combines TRBV18 with TRBJ2-7; possible D gene TRBD2, 5 bases. Germline CDR1 KGHSH, CDR2 LQKENI. The CDR3 spans 15 residues. The V end lost 4 bases, the J end lost 5 bases, and 18 bases lay between the germline ends. The CDR3 sequence is CASSLSSGGGDEQYF. The CDR3 DNA is TGTGCCAGCTCACTCTCTAGTGGAGGAGGCGACGAGCAGTACTTC.